Listed below are T cell receptor beta chains from one sample, sequenced in a study of CD8 T cells in ankylosing spondylitis. TCRdb reprocessed the 5' RACE reads with MiXCR, giving one entry per CDR3 protein. This sample yields 150,000 to 200,000 distinct CDR3 sequences, of which roughly 34% are seen a single time; 4.5% to 6% belongs to the top ten. Sequencing was done on a sample of synovial fluid, either unsorted or a sorted T cell fraction (not recorded which). The receptors derive from a male donor with ankylosing spondylitis. CDR3s include the opening cysteine and the closing phenylalanine or tryptophan. The D gene is left open where the match is weak. Clone sizes are given selectively: once, few, many, or a class where the clone is expanded.

size: NA
J: TRBJ2-3
D: NA
V: TRBV6-1
CDR3: CASSPVVEDTQYF
DNA: TGTGCCAGCAGCCCCGTGGTTGAGGATACGCAGTATTTT

size: many
J: TRBJ2-1
D: NA
V: TRBV20-1
CDR3: CSAAPSMREQFF
DNA: TGCAGTGCTGCTCCCAGTATGAGGGAGCAGTTCTTC

size: NA
J: TRBJ2-1
D: NA
V: TRBV13
CDR3: CASSSRGTYNEQFF
DNA: TGTGCCAGCAGCTCCCGTGGAACCTACAATGAGCAGTTCTTC

size: NA
J: TRBJ2-7
D: NA
V: TRBV2
CDR3: CASTSGQNYEQYF
DNA: TGTGCCAGCACGTCCGGACAAAACTACGAGCAGTACTTC

size: NA
J: TRBJ2-3
D: NA
V: TRBV4-2
CDR3: CASSQELGSGGTDTQYF
DNA: TGTGCCAGCAGCCAAGAGCTGGGGAGCGGCGGCACAGATACGCAGTATTTT

size: NA
J: TRBJ2-7
D: TRBD2
V: TRBV7-2
CDR3: CASSLSTSGGYEQYF
DNA: TGTGCCAGCAGCTTATCGACTAGCGGGGGCTACGAGCAGTACTTC

size: NA
J: TRBJ2-7
D: TRBD2
V: TRBV2
CDR3: CASSEVGAGGPHEQYF
DNA: TGTGCCAGCAGTGAAGTAGGAGCGGGAGGGCCCCACGAGCAGTACTTC

size: NA
J: TRBJ2-1
D: TRBD1
V: TRBV20-1
CDR3: CSAPRQGDEQFF
DNA: TGCAGTGCTCCTCGACAGGGCGATGAGCAGTTCTTC

size: many
J: TRBJ2-3
D: NA
V: TRBV10-3
CDR3: CAISGYEGSVEWAQYF
DNA: TGTGCCATCAGTGGCTATGAGGGGTCGGTGGAGTGGGCGCAGTATTTT

size: few
J: TRBJ2-2
D: TRBD1
V: TRBV19
CDR3: CASSLDRITGELFF
DNA: TGTGCCAGTAGTCTGGACAGGATCACCGGGGAGCTGTTTTTT

size: NA
J: TRBJ1-1
D: TRBD1
V: TRBV4-1
CDR3: CASSHQSKLDRPNTEAFF
DNA: TGCGCCAGCAGCCACCAGAGTAAGTTGGACAGGCCTAACACTGAAGCTTTCTTT

size: NA
J: TRBJ2-1
D: TRBD2
V: TRBV10-3
CDR3: CAISPGGTSGDNWDEQFF
DNA: TGTGCCATCAGCCCAGGGGGGACTAGCGGGGACAACTGGGATGAGCAGTTCTTC

size: once
J: TRBJ2-7
D: TRBD1
V: TRBV6-1
CDR3: CASRYQGAYDEQYF
DNA: TGTGCCAGTCGCTACCAGGGGGCGTACGACGAGCAGTACTTC

size: NA
J: TRBJ2-2
D: TRBD2
V: TRBV4-2
CDR3: CASSQEALAGAVAGELFF
DNA: TGTGCCAGCAGCCAAGAAGCACTAGCGGGGGCCGTGGCCGGGGAGCTGTTTTTT

size: NA
J: TRBJ2-7
D: TRBD2
V: TRBV28
CDR3: CASSRGGPSYEKYF
DNA: TGTGCCAGCAGCCGCGGGGGACCCTCCTACGAGAAGTACTTC

size: NA
J: TRBJ1-6
D: NA
V: TRBV7-8
CDR3: CASSLAEQNNSPLHF
DNA: TGTGCCAGCAGCTTAGCGGAACAGAATAATTCACCCCTCCACTTT

size: few
J: TRBJ2-7
D: NA
V: TRBV2
CDR3: CASRSQRGFAYEQYF
DNA: TGTGCCAGCAGAAGTCAACGGGGGTTCGCCTACGAGCAGTACTTC

size: few
J: TRBJ2-1
D: NA
V: TRBV7-2
CDR3: CASSWSLLAKTYNEQFF
DNA: TGTGCCAGCAGCTGGTCCCTCCTAGCGAAAACCTACAATGAGCAGTTCTTC

size: once
J: TRBJ2-1
D: NA
V: TRBV7-7
CDR3: CASSLLGGSVNEQFF
DNA: TGTGCCAGCAGCTTACTTGGGGGATCTGTAAATGAGCAGTTCTTC

size: NA
J: TRBJ1-1
D: NA
V: TRBV30
CDR3: CAWSWREDTEAFF
DNA: TGTGCCTGGAGTTGGAGGGAGGACACTGAAGCTTTCTTT

size: NA
J: TRBJ1-4
D: TRBD1
V: TRBV5-1
CDR3: CASSFEGAREKLFF
DNA: TGCGCCAGCAGCTTCGAGGGGGCCCGGGAAAAACTGTTTTTT

size: NA
J: TRBJ1-1
D: TRBD1
V: TRBV5-1
CDR3: CASCQHPGQDTEAFF
DNA: TGCGCCAGCTGCCAACATCCGGGACAGGACACTGAAGCTTTCTTT

size: few
J: TRBJ2-4
D: NA
V: TRBV28
CDR3: CASSGSEENIQYF
DNA: TGTGCCAGCAGTGGATCTGAAGAAAACATTCAGTACTTC

size: NA
J: TRBJ1-5
D: NA
V: TRBV20-1
CDR3: CSAKTGPSNQPQHF
DNA: TGCAGTGCTAAGACCGGACCTAGCAATCAGCCCCAGCATTTT

size: many
J: TRBJ2-5
D: NA
V: TRBV28
CDR3: CASRGSTETQYF
DNA: TGTGCCAGCAGAGGTAGCACGGAGACCCAGTACTTC

size: NA
J: TRBJ2-2
D: NA
V: TRBV5-1
CDR3: CASTQEGTPNTGELFF
DNA: TGCGCCAGCACCCAGGAAGGGACACCCAATACCGGGGAGCTGTTTTTT

size: NA
J: TRBJ1-4
D: NA
V: TRBV20-1
CDR3: CSASGGYEKLFF
DNA: TGCAGTGCTAGCGGAGGATATGAAAAACTGTTTTTT

size: once
J: TRBJ1-2
D: NA
V: TRBV5-1
CDR3: CASSLDGKSAYGYTF
DNA: TGCGCCAGCAGCTTGGACGGGAAAAGTGCCTATGGCTACACCTTC

size: NA
J: TRBJ1-3
D: TRBD1
V: TRBV7-2
CDR3: CASSLVGQVNGNTIYF
DNA: TGTGCCAGCAGCTTGGTAGGACAGGTCAATGGAAACACCATATATTTT

size: NA
J: TRBJ1-2
D: NA
V: TRBV29-1
CDR3: CSTQGPNYGYTF
DNA: TGCAGTACACAGGGCCCTAACTATGGCTACACCTTC

size: NA
J: TRBJ1-3
D: NA
V: TRBV7-4
CDR3: CASSWGAVSHTIYF
DNA: TGTGCCAGCAGTTGGGGAGCAGTAAGCCACACCATATATTTT

size: NA
J: TRBJ2-1
D: NA
V: TRBV4-3
CDR3: CASSQELVGGNEQFF
DNA: TGCGCCAGCAGCCAAGAACTGGTCGGGGGCAATGAGCAGTTCTTC

size: NA
J: TRBJ1-2
D: TRBD1
V: TRBV29-1
CDR3: CSVEADRGLGYGYTF
DNA: TGCAGCGTTGAAGCGGACAGGGGATTAGGGTATGGCTACACCTTC

size: NA
J: TRBJ1-5
D: NA
V: TRBV20-1
CDR3: CSADLVDMRNQPQHF
DNA: TGCAGTGCTGATCTTGTGGACATGCGCAATCAGCCCCAGCATTTT

size: few
J: TRBJ2-3
D: NA
V: TRBV5-1
CDR3: CATHSGGGPSDTQYF
DNA: TGCGCCACCCACAGTGGGGGGGGGCCGTCTGATACGCAGTATTTT

size: NA
J: TRBJ2-5
D: NA
V: TRBV11-2
CDR3: CASSLKQGGETQYF
DNA: TGTGCCAGCAGCTTAAAACAGGGGGGGGAGACCCAGTACTTC

size: NA
J: TRBJ2-7
D: NA
V: TRBV29-1
CDR3: CSVGTNSYEQYF
DNA: TGCAGCGTTGGGACAAACTCCTACGAGCAGTACTTC

size: many
J: TRBJ2-7
D: NA
V: TRBV6-6
CDR3: CASSVQGEQYF
DNA: TGTGCCAGCAGTGTACAAGGCGAGCAGTACTTC

size: NA
J: TRBJ1-3
D: NA
V: TRBV7-9
CDR3: CASSLAGQDYSGNTIYF
DNA: TGTGCCAGCAGCTTAGCGGGTCAGGACTACTCTGGAAACACCATATATTTT

size: NA
J: TRBJ2-1
D: TRBD2
V: TRBV29-1
CDR3: CSVEFLTSGVPNEQFF
DNA: TGCAGCGTTGAATTTCTCACTAGCGGGGTCCCCAATGAGCAGTTCTTC

size: few
J: TRBJ1-2
D: TRBD1
V: TRBV6-2/TRBV6-3
CDR3: CASSKGQGNYGYTF
DNA: TGTGCCAGCAGCAAAGGACAGGGGAACTATGGCTACACCTTC

size: NA
J: TRBJ1-6
D: TRBD1
V: TRBV19
CDR3: CASTPSDRGPSPLHF
DNA: TGTGCCAGTACCCCCTCGGACAGGGGGCCCTCACCCCTCCACTTT

size: NA
J: TRBJ2-3
D: TRBD2
V: TRBV20-1
CDR3: CSASNSLAGTDTQYF
DNA: TGCAGTGCTAGTAACTCGCTAGCGGGGACAGATACGCAGTATTTT

size: NA
J: TRBJ1-1
D: NA
V: TRBV2
CDR3: CASSEGENTEAFF
DNA: TGTGCCAGCAGTGAAGGGGAGAACACTGAAGCTTTCTTT

size: few
J: TRBJ1-2
D: TRBD1
V: TRBV7-2
CDR3: CASSSKGAPANGYTF
DNA: TGTGCCAGCAGCTCTAAGGGGGCTCCCGCGAATGGCTACACCTTC

size: NA
J: TRBJ2-7
D: NA
V: TRBV18
CDR3: CASSTGPPGYEQYF
DNA: TGTGCCAGCTCAACGGGTCCTCCCGGGTACGAGCAGTACTTC

size: NA
J: TRBJ2-7
D: NA
V: TRBV14
CDR3: CASRMDGSYEQYF
DNA: TGTGCCAGCAGAATGGACGGGTCCTACGAGCAGTACTTC

size: NA
J: TRBJ1-2
D: TRBD1
V: TRBV4-1
CDR3: CASSQVWGGQVVSGYTF
DNA: TGCGCCAGCAGCCAAGTCTGGGGCGGACAGGTAGTGAGCGGCTACACCTTC

size: NA
J: TRBJ2-3
D: NA
V: TRBV6-5
CDR3: CASSYQDFLSDTQYF
DNA: TGTGCCAGCAGTTACCAGGACTTTTTATCGGATACGCAGTATTTT

size: few
J: TRBJ2-2
D: TRBD1
V: TRBV12-3/TRBV12-4
CDR3: CASSPWTGAINTGELFF
DNA: TGTGCCAGCAGTCCCTGGACAGGGGCAATCAACACCGGGGAGCTGTTTTTT

size: NA
J: TRBJ2-1
D: TRBD2
V: TRBV7-8
CDR3: CASSLATSGGYNEQFF
DNA: TGTGCCAGCAGCTTGGCCACTAGCGGGGGTTACAATGAGCAGTTCTTC

size: many
J: TRBJ2-6
D: NA
V: TRBV12-3/TRBV12-4
CDR3: CASSPRDAGSGANVLTF
DNA: TGTGCCAGCAGCCCCCGGGACGCCGGCTCTGGGGCCAACGTCCTGACTTTC

size: few
J: TRBJ2-5
D: NA
V: TRBV20-1
CDR3: CSARVSETQYF
DNA: TGCAGTGCGCGGGTTTCAGAGACCCAGTACTTC

size: NA
J: TRBJ1-2
D: NA
V: TRBV6-5
CDR3: CASSSGGWGYTF
DNA: TGTGCCAGCAGTTCGGGGGGATGGGGCTACACCTTC

size: few
J: TRBJ2-3
D: TRBD2
V: TRBV9
CDR3: CASSAGLAGADTQYF
DNA: TGTGCCAGCAGCGCGGGACTAGCGGGAGCAGATACGCAGTATTTT

size: few
J: TRBJ2-7
D: NA
V: TRBV20-1
CDR3: CSASPSRGGYEQYF
DNA: TGCAGTGCCAGTCCCTCACGAGGGGGATACGAGCAGTACTTC

size: NA
J: TRBJ1-5
D: NA
V: TRBV10-2
CDR3: CASSDGRGQPQHF
DNA: TGCGCCAGCAGTGATGGGAGAGGACAGCCCCAGCATTTT

size: few
J: TRBJ2-3
D: NA
V: TRBV30
CDR3: CAWTSGVSTDTQYF
DNA: TGTGCCTGGACCTCGGGAGTAAGCACAGATACGCAGTATTTT